Each of the 30 T cell receptor beta chains below was sequenced from the same sample in a study of Ad26.COV2.S vaccination and SARS-CoV-2 variants. The sample's treatment: roughly 20 received Ad26.COV2.S at low or high dose, single or two shots; about five received placebo; per-sample allocation not given. It was on day 63 after the first vaccine or placebo injection that samples were taken. Assay used: immunoSEQ multiplex PCR; TCRdb lists only in-frame clones, some missing. The repertoire holds about 400,000 clones, with about 90% as singletons. The sample consisted of peripheral blood, taken in a trial of Ad26.COV2.S vaccine versus placebo. These receptors all come from a person between 18 and 59 years old who received the Ad26.COV2.S COVID-19 vaccine or a placebo.

The J gene is TRBJ2-7, the V gene TRBV7-2, with TRBD2 matching over 7 bases. This CDR3 spans 15 amino acids. From germline, CDR1 is SGHTA and CDR2 FQGNSA. V shed 3 bases, J shed 0 bases, and the junction held 5 bases outside the gene matches. The CDR3 DNA is TGTGCCAGCAGCTTTCCAGCGGGGCCCTCCTACGAGCAGTACTTC. It encodes CASSFPAGPSYEQYF.

DNA of the CDR3: TGTGCCAGCAGCTTAACCGCCGGGGGAGGGGAAAAACTGTTTTTT. Protein product: CASSLTAGGGEKLFF. V is TRBV7-2 and J is TRBJ1-4, with D possibly being TRBD1 (5 bases). Between the trimmed V and J ends, which lost 2 bases and 8 bases, there was a span of 15 bases. From germline, CDR1 is SGHTA and CDR2 FQGNSA. The CDR3 consists of 15 residues.

As regards this clone: Distinct nucleotide sequences in the sample also encode this CDR3. This chain connects TRBV19 to TRBJ1-5, with D maybe TRBD1 (6 bases). The CDR3 contains 12 residues. The germline gives CDR1 LNHDA, CDR2 SQIVND (reference sequence). Trimming took off 3 bases at V and 7 bases at J, with 7 bases between the two ends. The chain's CDR3 is CASSIRGQPQHF. CDR3 nucleotides: TGTGCCAGTAGTATTAGGGGGCAGCCCCAGCATTTT.

This clone was seen just once. This chain joins TRBV18 and TRBJ1-4; no firm D call. Looked up from germline, CDR1 is KGHSH and CDR2 is LQKENI. V shed 3 bases and J shed 6 bases, with 8 bases lying between them. This CDR3 comprises 13 residues. The CDR3 nucleotides read TGTGCCAGCTCACCGTCGATCGATGAAAAACTGTTTTTT. It yields the protein CASSPSIDEKLFF.

The chain links TRBV3-1 (or the pseudogene TRBV3-2) to TRBJ2-3; D assignment may be TRBD1 or TRBD2 (5 bases each). The CDR3 spans 16 residues. The germline V gene encodes CDR1 LGHDT and CDR2 YNNKEL (reference sequence). Trimming cost V 2 bases and J 5 bases, with 17 bases left between them. The DNA for the CDR3 is TGTGCCAGCAGCCAACAGGGAGCACTAATGCTAGATACGCAGTATTTT. It yields the protein CASSQQGALMLDTQYF.

This sequence joins TRBV19 and TRBJ2-3; 8 bases agree with TRBD2. Germline V gives CDR1 LNHDA, CDR2 SQIVND (reference sequence). The CDR3 has 15 amino acids. V trimming: 5 bases; J trimming: 7 bases; junction bases outside the gene matches: 11. CDR3 in DNA: TGTGCCAGTAGTCTGAGCGGGGGTCAATTAAATACGCAGTATTTT. Translated: CASSLSGGQLNTQYF. Drawing the rest from reference TRBV19 and TRBJ2-3, the complete variable domain is DGGITQSPKYLFRKEGQNVTLSCEQNLNHDAMYWYRQDPGQGLRLIYYSQIVNDFQKGDIAEGYSVSREKKESFPLTVTSAQKNPTAFYLCASSLSGGQLNTQYFGPGTRLTVL.

In its sample, this clone was seen once. V usage is TRBV7-2 and J usage is TRBJ1-1; TRBD1 is a possible D gene (5 bases). This CDR3 has 15 residues. Trimming took off 7 bases at V and 4 bases at J, with 19 bases between the two ends. CDR1 is SGHTA, CDR2 FQGNSA, per germline. The CDR3 is CASIKGGGGTTEAFF. In DNA, the CDR3 is TGTGCCAGCATCAAGGGTGGCGGGGGAACCACTGAAGCTTTCTTT.

The V call is TRBV6-1, the J call TRBJ2-3; D ambiguous. Germline CDR1 and CDR2: MNHNS and SASEGT. V was shortened by 1 base and J by 1 base, with 27 bases between the two germline ends. CDR3 length: 21 residues. Here the CDR3 reads CASSEERVGPFIDSRTDTQYF. The CDR3 DNA reads as TGTGCCAGCAGTGAAGAAAGAGTAGGTCCGTTTATAGATTCTCGCACAGATACGCAGTATTTT.

The gene calls are TRBV30 and TRBJ2-7; D possibly corresponds to TRBD1 (6 bases). Germline loops: CDR1 GTSNPN, CDR2 SVGIG (reference sequence). V shed 2 bases and J shed 3 bases, with 8 bases lying between them. The CDR3 totals 12 residues. The chain's CDR3 is CAWSTGYYEQYF. The CDR3 bases are TGTGCCTGGAGTACAGGGTACTACGAGCAGTACTTC.

The chain combines TRBV19 with TRBJ2-5; D is unclear. Germline loops: CDR1 LNHDA, CDR2 SQIVND (reference sequence). This CDR3 comprises 15 residues. The V end lost 5 bases, the J end lost 3 bases, and 16 bases lay between the germline ends. CDR3 amino acids: CASSPPPVREETQYF. CDR3 nucleotide sequence: TGTGCCAGTAGTCCCCCTCCCGTTCGGGAAGAGACCCAGTACTTC.

This clone came up a few times. The chain is built from TRBV9 and TRBJ1-2, with D maybe TRBD1 (6 bases). V was clipped by 6 bases and J by 3 bases, with 15 bases between them. The V gene's germline CDR1 is SGDLS and CDR2 YYNGEE. The CDR3 consists of 14 residues. DNA of the CDR3: TGTGCCAGCACCGGACAGCTCGAACACTATGGCTACACCTTC. As protein: CASTGQLEHYGYTF.

V usage is TRBV6-5 and J usage is TRBJ2-7; D ambiguous. CDR1 MNHEY and CDR2 SVGAGI come from the germline V gene. Trimming left V 7 bases short and J 4 bases short, with 14 bases between. This CDR3 has 13 residues. DNA for the CDR3: TGTGCCAGCAAACATATAGCCCGGTACGAGCAGTACTTC. Amino acids: CASKHIARYEQYF.

The rearrangement uses TRBV6-2 or TRBV6-3 and TRBJ2-1; D tentatively fits TRBD1 or TRBD2 (6 bases each). Trimming pared 0 bases from V and 7 bases from J, leaving 19 bases between. The CDR3 consists of 17 residues. Germline V CDR1 and CDR2: MNHEY, SVGEGT. The CDR3 DNA sequence: TGTGCCAGCAGTTACTCCCTCACGGGACTCGGGACAAATGAGCAGTTCTTC. Its translation is CASSYSLTGLGTNEQFF.

This chain connects TRBV4-3 to TRBJ2-7, with 8 bases identical to TRBD1. This CDR3 has 13 residues. Germline lookup yields CDR1 LGHNA and CDR2 YSLEER. The V segment lost 0 bases and the J segment 5 bases; nucleotides outside the gene matches: 0. CDR3 sequence: CASSQETGDEQYF. CDR3 coding DNA: TGCGCCAGCAGCCAAGAGACAGGGGACGAGCAGTACTTC.

This chain joins TRBV3-1 (or the pseudogene TRBV3-2) and TRBJ2-7, with TRBD2 as a possible D gene (6 bases). Trimming pared 4 bases from V and 3 bases from J, leaving 19 bases between. The germline CDR1 and CDR2 sequences are LGHDT and YNNKEL (reference sequence). The CDR3 length is 16 residues. CDR3 in DNA: TGTGCCAGCAGCCCTCAGACTAGAAATGACCTCTACGAGCAGTACTTC. Translating it yields CASSPQTRNDLYEQYF.

The J gene is TRBJ2-4, the V gene TRBV27; 7 bases agree with TRBD1. The CDR3 is 17 amino acids. V was pared by 8 bases and J by 2 bases, with 15 bases of the junction left unmatched. Germline values: CDR1 MNHEY, CDR2 SMNVEV (reference sequence). CDR3 sequence (DNA): TGTGCCAGCGGCTTTCCTTGGACAGGCCGAACCAAAAACATTCAGTACTTC. This codes for CASGFPWTGRTKNIQYF.

The chain couples TRBV29-1 to TRBJ2-7, with D possibly TRBD1 on 6 matching bases. V was trimmed by 4 bases and J by 2 bases, leaving 12 bases between them. Germline values: CDR1 SQVTM, CDR2 ANQGSEA. The CDR3 spans 13 residues. CDR3 DNA: TGCAGCGTTGTGTTACCAGGGGCCTACGAGCAGTACTTC. This translates into CSVVLPGAYEQYF.

J is TRBJ2-2 and V is TRBV12-5; maybe TRBD1 (5 bases). The CDR3 spans 17 residues. V shed 1 base and J shed 1 base, with 13 bases lying between them. Germline loops: CDR1 LGHNT, CDR2 FRNRAP. This chain's CDR3 is CASGLENRFLNTGELFF. CDR3 DNA: TGTGCTAGTGGTTTGGAAAACAGGTTCCTGAACACCGGGGAGCTGTTTTTT.

This clone appeared a single time. The CDR3 DNA reads TGCAGCGTTCATGGGGGCACTGAAGCTTTCTTT. As protein: CSVHGGTEAFF. This rearrangement joins TRBV29-1 to TRBJ1-1, with D possibly being TRBD1 (5 bases). V was clipped by 5 bases and J by 4 bases, with 8 bases between them. Germline CDR1 and CDR2: SQVTM and ANQGSEA. The CDR3 length is 11 residues.

The V and J genes are TRBV6-5 and TRBJ2-3; TRBD2 aligns across 7 bases. Germline V gene data show CDR1 as MNHEY and CDR2 as SVGAGI. The V and J ends lost 7 bases and 0 bases, in that order; junction bases with no gene match: 4. The CDR3 runs 14 residues. The CDR3 DNA follows: TGTGCCAGCAAACGGGACTATAGCACAGATACGCAGTATTTT. Its protein is CASKRDYSTDTQYF.

The chain is built from TRBV19 and TRBJ1-1; tentative D call: TRBD1 (5 bases). V lost 3 bases and J 10 bases, leaving 15 bases between the germline ends. Looked up from germline, CDR1 is LNHDA and CDR2 is SQIVND (reference sequence). CDR3 size: 13 residues. The CDR3 nucleotides read TGTGCCAGTAGTATGGTTCCGGGGGGTGCAGCTTTCTTT. Amino acid sequence: CASSMVPGGAAFF.

The chain uses TRBV15 and TRBJ2-2; a possible D gene is TRBD1 (5 bases). Trimming left V 5 bases short and J 0 bases short, with 13 bases between. CDR1 and CDR2 from the germline V gene are LNHNV and YYDKDF (reference sequence). The CDR3 is made up of 16 amino acids. The CDR3 sequence: CATSSPGPTNTGELFF. The CDR3 DNA reads TGTGCCACCAGCTCACCAGGGCCTACGAACACCGGGGAGCTGTTTTTT. The variable domain in full, with the rest retrieved from reference TRBV15 and TRBJ2-2, is DAMVIQNPRYQVTQFGKPVTLSCSQTLNHNVMYWYQQKSSQAPKLLFHYYDKDFNNEADTPDNFQSRRPNTSFCFLDIRSPGLGDTAMYLCATSSPGPTNTGELFFGEGSRLTVL.

V usage is TRBV7-2 and J usage is TRBJ2-3, with D perhaps assigned TRBD1 or TRBD2 (5 bases each). The CDR3 is made up of 16 amino acids. CDR1 is SGHTA, CDR2 FQGNSA, per germline. V was pared by 4 bases and J by 10 bases, with 24 bases between. CDR3 DNA sequence: TGTGCCAGCAGCTCCCTGAACTCCGTTCGGGGCAGTGCGCAGTATTTT. Translated: CASSSLNSVRGSAQYF.

The V gene is TRBV2, the J gene TRBJ2-5; D call uncertain. CDR3 size: 11 residues. V was trimmed by 4 bases and J by 2 bases, leaving 2 bases between them. Looked up from germline, CDR1 is SNHLY and CDR2 is FYNNEI. The chain's CDR3 is CASSGQETQYF. The CDR3 DNA is TGTGCCAGCAGTGGGCAAGAGACCCAGTACTTC.

The V call is TRBV4-3, the J call TRBJ2-1, with 8 bases that match TRBD1. Germline V gives CDR1 LGHNA, CDR2 YSLEER. This CDR3 has 18 residues. Unmatched junction bases numbered 12, after V lost 0 bases and J lost 5 bases. The CDR3 nucleotides are TGCGCCAGCAGCCAAGATTCAGCAACTTCGACAGGGGACAATGAGCAGTTCTTC. As protein: CASSQDSATSTGDNEQFF.

The V gene is TRBV10-2, the J gene TRBJ1-2, with D perhaps matching TRBD1 (6 bases). The CDR3 contains 14 residues. Germline V gives CDR1 WSHSY, CDR2 SAAADI. Trimming took off 2 bases at V and 3 bases at J, with 10 bases between the two ends. The CDR3 DNA sequence: TGCGCCAGCAGTGAGGAGGGGGGGGACTATGGCTACACCTTC. It is translated as CASSEEGGDYGYTF.

Only one count was recorded for this clone. The chain employs TRBV9 and TRBJ1-4; 8 positions match TRBD1. Germline V CDR1 and CDR2: SGDLS, YYNGEE. The CDR3 consists of 16 residues. V lost 3 bases to trimming and J lost 4 bases; unmatched junction nucleotides: 8. CDR3 nucleotide sequence: TGTGCCAGCAGCGGCCGACCGACAGGGGTTAATGAAAAACTGTTTTTT. It specifies CASSGRPTGVNEKLFF. Based on the CDR3 plus reference TRBV9 and TRBJ1-4, the full variable domain is DSGVTQTPKHLITATGQRVTLRCSPRSGDLSVYWYQQSLDQGLQFLIQYYNGEERAKGNILERFSAQQFPDLHSELNLSSLELGDSALYFCASSGRPTGVNEKLFFGSGTQLSVL.

The CDR3 nucleotides read TGCGCCAGCAGCCAACTCGACACAGGCACTGAAGCTTTCTTT. The encoded protein is CASSQLDTGTEAFF. The chain joins TRBV4-1 to TRBJ1-1; possible D gene TRBD1, 5 bases. This CDR3 has 14 amino acids. The V end lost 2 bases, the J end lost 4 bases, and 11 bases lay between the germline ends. Germline V lookup: CDR1 MGHRA, CDR2 YSYEKL.

The J gene is TRBJ2-1, the V gene TRBV7-2; possibly TRBD1 or TRBD2 for D (7 bases each). Germline CDR1 reads SGHTA; CDR2 reads FQGNSA. Trimming shortened V by 3 bases and J by 6 bases, and 15 bases separated the two germline ends. The CDR3 runs to 15 residues. CDR3 loop: CASSFEAGGVNEQFF. CDR3 coding DNA: TGTGCCAGCAGCTTCGAGGCAGGGGGGGTCAATGAGCAGTTCTTC.

This clone was observed once. This chain uses TRBV19 with TRBJ1-5; TRBD1 is a possible D gene (6 bases). Germline CDR1 LNHDA, CDR2 SQIVND (reference sequence). V gave up 6 bases and J gave up 0 bases, with 18 bases separating them. This CDR3 spans 17 amino acids. This CDR3 reads CASSRGVSPYSNQPQHF. CDR3 DNA sequence: TGTGCCAGTAGCAGGGGTGTTAGTCCCTATAGCAATCAGCCCCAGCATTTT.